This is a list of T cell receptor beta chains from one sample in a study of T cell responses to AZD1222 COVID-19 vaccine. Clones were read by immunoSEQ multiplex PCR, and TCRdb kept only the in-frame ones, dropping some. This table holds 180,000 or so clones, 94% found once. Source: peripheral blood, taken on day 0 of AZD1222 vaccination. The receptors come from an adult in good health. Both conserved end residues are part of each CDR3.

j_call: TRBJ2-2; v_call: TRBV9; cdr3_aa: CASSPRLAATGELFF
j_call: TRBJ2-2; v_call: TRBV4-1; cdr3_aa: CASSQTPSGIEAGELFF
j_call: TRBJ2-6; v_call: TRBV30; cdr3_aa: CAWSSFDGSGANVLTF
j_call: TRBJ2-1; v_call: TRBV11-2; cdr3_aa: CASSPHAGSNEQFF
j_call: TRBJ2-3; v_call: TRBV11-3; cdr3_aa: CASSLRGPTDTQYF
j_call: TRBJ2-3; v_call: TRBV2; cdr3_aa: CASSEALANTDTQYF
j_call: TRBJ1-5; v_call: TRBV3-1/TRBV3-2; cdr3_aa: CASGRSNQPQHF
j_call: TRBJ2-2; v_call: TRBV18; cdr3_aa: CASSPDRDSGELFF
j_call: TRBJ2-3; v_call: TRBV28; cdr3_aa: CASSTDTQYF
j_call: TRBJ1-1; v_call: TRBV3-1/TRBV3-2; cdr3_aa: CASSQDLRTGGTEAFF
j_call: TRBJ2-1; v_call: TRBV19; cdr3_aa: CASSIVDEQFF
j_call: TRBJ1-1; v_call: TRBV30; cdr3_aa: CAWTLGQGDTEAFF
j_call: TRBJ2-1; v_call: TRBV28; cdr3_aa: CASSLGSRSEQFF
j_call: TRBJ1-2; v_call: TRBV4-2; cdr3_aa: CASSQDRGANYGYTF
j_call: TRBJ1-1; v_call: TRBV7-2; cdr3_aa: CASSRTDSWRSMNTEAFF
j_call: TRBJ1-5; v_call: TRBV27; cdr3_aa: CASSLSGMGNQPQHF
j_call: TRBJ2-2; v_call: TRBV28; cdr3_aa: CASSLLVANTGELFF
j_call: TRBJ2-5; v_call: TRBV14; cdr3_aa: CASSQETTQYF
j_call: TRBJ2-7; v_call: TRBV7-7; cdr3_aa: CASSSDRAGEQYF
j_call: TRBJ1-2; v_call: TRBV28; cdr3_aa: CASRKQVPGYTF
j_call: TRBJ1-5; v_call: TRBV13; cdr3_aa: CASSFARNQPQHF
j_call: TRBJ2-7; v_call: TRBV18; cdr3_aa: CASSRAGNYEQYF
j_call: TRBJ1-1; v_call: TRBV12-3/TRBV12-4; cdr3_aa: CASSLGQTFEAFF
j_call: TRBJ1-1; v_call: TRBV19; cdr3_aa: CASRLGWNTEAFF
j_call: TRBJ2-6; v_call: TRBV7-9; cdr3_aa: CASSPQGLNSGANVLTF
j_call: TRBJ1-2; v_call: TRBV21-1; cdr3_aa: CASSSRQARGYTF
j_call: TRBJ1-5; v_call: TRBV24-1; cdr3_aa: CATNRIPQPQHF
j_call: TRBJ1-1; v_call: TRBV30; cdr3_aa: CAWGQSMTNTEAFF
j_call: TRBJ2-1; v_call: TRBV12-3/TRBV12-4; cdr3_aa: CASSSGLYNEQFF
j_call: TRBJ2-3; v_call: TRBV27; cdr3_aa: CASIPEGRATDTQYF
j_call: TRBJ1-1; v_call: TRBV30; cdr3_aa: CAWSSTGGTEAFF
j_call: TRBJ2-3; v_call: TRBV19; cdr3_aa: CASSITSGFTDTQYF
j_call: TRBJ2-5; v_call: TRBV4-1; cdr3_aa: CASSYRETQYF
j_call: TRBJ1-3; v_call: TRBV12-5; cdr3_aa: CASGLEGAPSGNTIYF
j_call: TRBJ1-4; v_call: TRBV5-1; cdr3_aa: CASSHPRYEKLFF
j_call: TRBJ2-7; v_call: TRBV30; cdr3_aa: CAWSLNREIYHEQYF
j_call: TRBJ2-7; v_call: TRBV7-9; cdr3_aa: CASLLGQGVPYEQYF
j_call: TRBJ1-1; v_call: TRBV27; cdr3_aa: CASSLTPGENTEAFF
j_call: TRBJ2-2; v_call: TRBV6-5; cdr3_aa: CASSYSTGAGTGELFF
j_call: TRBJ1-5; v_call: TRBV7-8; cdr3_aa: CASSHRREISNQPQHF
j_call: TRBJ1-5; v_call: TRBV9; cdr3_aa: CASSVGSGNQPQHF
j_call: TRBJ1-2; v_call: TRBV2; cdr3_aa: CASTRGSAYRGYTF
j_call: TRBJ1-5; v_call: TRBV7-2; cdr3_aa: CASSLVLAASNQPQHF
j_call: TRBJ2-1; v_call: TRBV5-1; cdr3_aa: CASSFGTSGIGDEQFF
j_call: TRBJ1-4; v_call: TRBV7-2; cdr3_aa: CASSRIATNEKLFF
j_call: TRBJ1-5; v_call: TRBV30; cdr3_aa: CAWDRGSNQPQHF
j_call: TRBJ2-5; v_call: TRBV5-5; cdr3_aa: CASSLGAGGVLETQYF
j_call: TRBJ1-2; v_call: TRBV29-1; cdr3_aa: CSVEDGGYGYTF
j_call: TRBJ1-1; v_call: TRBV5-8; cdr3_aa: CASSLAISTWGSTEAFF
j_call: TRBJ2-2; v_call: TRBV7-9; cdr3_aa: CASTYRRGLDGELFF
j_call: TRBJ1-2; v_call: TRBV9; cdr3_aa: CASSVAGQSYTF
j_call: TRBJ1-5; v_call: TRBV7-9; cdr3_aa: CASSLGPSNQPQHF
j_call: TRBJ2-7; v_call: TRBV2; cdr3_aa: CASSGGAGRTF
j_call: TRBJ2-7; v_call: TRBV5-1; cdr3_aa: CASSLEANSYEQYF
j_call: TRBJ1-5; v_call: TRBV19; cdr3_aa: CASSSYWGEGQPQHF
j_call: TRBJ1-1; v_call: TRBV6-2/TRBV6-3; cdr3_aa: CASSPSTGNTEAFF
j_call: TRBJ1-5; v_call: TRBV6-1; cdr3_aa: CASSESTGLRQPQHF
j_call: TRBJ1-2; v_call: TRBV10-3; cdr3_aa: CAIGGDGYTF